A single sample is the source of the 26 T cell receptor beta chains below, sequenced in a study of T cells after yellow fever vaccination. TCRdb used MiXCR to reprocess the 5' RACE reads, holding one entry per CDR3 protein. This table holds about 220,000 distinct CDR3 sequences, under 3.5% found once. The material sequenced was CD4+ T cells sorted from PBMCs, taken 10 days after the yellow fever booster vaccination. The receptors were gathered from a man aged 18 to 30 who received the YFV17D yellow fever vaccine.

This sequence joins TRBV10-3 and TRBJ1-2; D is undetermined. This CDR3 has 16 residues. V lost 0 bases to trimming and J lost 0 bases, with 11 bases between them. From germline, CDR1 is ENHRY and CDR2 SYGVKD. The CDR3 loop is CAISESRTDPNYGYTF. The CDR3 DNA reads TGTGCCATCAGTGAGTCGAGAACGGATCCTAACTATGGCTACACCTTC.

The V and J genes are TRBV5-1 and TRBJ2-7, with 10 bases identical to TRBD1. Germline loops: CDR1 SGHRS, CDR2 YFSETQ. Germline trimming cut 3 bases from V and 4 bases from J; bases unmatched to any gene: 4. This CDR3 spans 14 amino acids. CDR3 sequence reads: CASSSGQGQYEQYF. DNA for the CDR3: TGCGCCAGCAGCTCGGGACAGGGGCAATACGAGCAGTACTTC.

This clonotype occurred a few times. One end of the junction varies from germline; a read error may be responsible. The rearrangement joins TRBV7-7 to TRBJ2-1; 10 nucleotides align to TRBD2. Germline V gives CDR1 SSHAT, CDR2 FNYEAQ (reference sequence). CDR3 size: 15 residues. The CDR3 nucleotides are TGTGCTAGCAGCTTAGGCAGCGGGGGGGCCGATGAGCAGTTCTTC. It encodes CASSLGSGGADEQFF.

The chain couples TRBV29-1 to TRBJ2-3; tentative D call: TRBD1 (6 bases). Germline V gives CDR1 SQVTM, CDR2 ANQGSEA. V lost 7 bases to trimming and J lost 0 bases, with 11 bases between them. This CDR3 has 13 amino acids. CDR3 amino acids: CSARQASTDTQYF. CDR3 sequence (DNA): TGCAGCGCAAGACAGGCCAGCACAGATACGCAGTATTTT.

This clonotype occurred many times. The chain joins TRBV7-9 to TRBJ2-3; 10 positions match TRBD2. CDR1 and CDR2 from the germline V gene are SEHNR and FQNEAQ (reference sequence). Unmatched junction bases numbered 9, after V lost 5 bases and J lost 7 bases. This CDR3 region has 15 residues. The CDR3 reads CASSPLAGASNTQYF. The CDR3 nucleotides are TGTGCCAGCAGCCCCCTAGCGGGGGCTTCCAATACGCAGTATTTT.

There are many counts of this clonotype. This chain links TRBV7-6 with TRBJ2-5; D is unclear. The CDR3 contains 13 residues. V lost 7 bases to trimming and J lost 2 bases, with 11 bases between them. The germline V gene encodes CDR1 SGHVS and CDR2 FNYEAQ. The CDR3 loop reads CASNPGTQETQYF. CDR3 DNA: TGTGCCAGCAACCCGGGCACACAAGAGACCCAGTACTTC. Together with reference TRBV7-6 and TRBJ2-5, the CDR3 gives the full variable domain: GAGVSQSPRYKVTKRGQDVALRCDPISGHVSLYWYRQALGQGPEFLTYFNYEAQQDKSGLPNDRFSAERPEGSISTLTIQRTEQRDSAMYRCASNPGTQETQYFGPGTRLLVL.

This clonotype was recorded a few times. The chain couples TRBV12-5 to TRBJ2-3, with no clear D. The CDR3 loop spans 12 amino acids. Germline CDR1 is LGHNT and CDR2 is FRNRAP. Trimming shortened V by 4 bases and J by 6 bases, and 8 bases separated the two germline ends. The CDR3 DNA follows: TGTGCTAGTGGTTCGGACGGCGATACGCAGTATTTT. Protein: CASGSDGDTQYF.

The chain joins TRBV7-2 to TRBJ1-5; TRBD1 is a possible D gene (6 bases). The CDR3 contains 14 residues. Trimming removed 6 bases from V and 4 bases from J, with 13 bases in between. The germline CDR1 and CDR2 sequences are SGHTA and FQGNSA. The CDR3 protein is CASSYRVGNQPQHF. In DNA, the CDR3 is TGTGCCAGCAGTTACAGGGTGGGGAATCAGCCCCAGCATTTT.

This clonotype was observed at least ten times. V gene TRBV4-3 combines with J gene TRBJ1-5; D remains unclear. The V end lost 0 bases, the J end lost 3 bases, and 9 bases lay between the germline ends. The CDR3 loop spans 15 amino acids. The germline V gene encodes CDR1 LGHNA and CDR2 YSLEER. In DNA form, the CDR3 reads TGCGCCAGCAGCCAAGATTTGGCCACCAATCAGCCCCAGCATTTT. It codes for CASSQDLATNQPQHF.

This clonotype was counted many times. The chain has TRBV10-3 and TRBJ2-3; D is possibly TRBD2 (7 bases). In germline, CDR1 is ENHRY, CDR2 SYGVKD. The CDR3 sequence is 17 residues long. Trimming cost V 4 bases and J 0 bases, with 17 bases left between them. CDR3 region: CAISADGGRGSTDTQYF. The CDR3 DNA sequence: TGTGCCATCAGTGCCGATGGGGGGCGGGGGAGCACAGATACGCAGTATTTT.

This clonotype was seen a few times. The rearrangement links TRBV20-1 to TRBJ1-5; tentatively, D is TRBD1 (6 bases). CDR1 is DFQATT, CDR2 SNEGSKA, per germline (reference sequence). The CDR3 runs 13 residues. V was pared by 4 bases and J by 9 bases, with 16 bases between. The CDR3 coding sequence is TGCAGTGCTATTGATCAGGGGCGAACGCCCCAGCATTTT. Its protein is CSAIDQGRTPQHF.

The chain joins TRBV5-1 to TRBJ1-1; TRBD1 agrees at 8 bases. This CDR3 is built from 14 residues. CDR1 SGHRS and CDR2 YFSETQ come from the germline V gene. Trimming cost V 4 bases and J 5 bases; bases outside gene matches: 7. CDR3 region: CASSALTGGTEAFF. For the CDR3, the DNA is TGCGCCAGCAGCGCACTTACAGGGGGTACTGAAGCTTTCTTT.

This clonotype came up many times. The chain combines TRBV4-1 with TRBJ1-1, with TRBD1 as a possible D gene (6 bases). CDR1 is MGHRA and CDR2 is YSYEKL in the germline V gene. V was shortened by 5 bases and J by 4 bases, with 14 bases between the two germline ends. The CDR3 consists of 14 residues. The DNA for the CDR3 is TGCGCCAGCAGCGAGTGGGGGGGCCTCACTGAAGCTTTCTTT. It is translated as CASSEWGGLTEAFF.

This clonotype was seen at least ten times. The chain has TRBV7-8 and TRBJ1-6; D is ambiguous. Germline values: CDR1 SGHVS, CDR2 FQNEAQ. The CDR3 covers 15 residues. V shed 5 bases and J shed 6 bases, with 14 bases lying between them. CDR3 nucleotides: TGTGCCAGCAGCCCGCAGGCGGATACTAATTCACCCCTCCACTTT. Translation: CASSPQADTNSPLHF.

The chain uses TRBV28 and TRBJ1-5, with TRBD1 as a possible D gene (5 bases). V lost 7 bases and J lost 6, with 16 bases in between. Germline CDR1 reads MDHEN; CDR2 reads SYDVKM. The CDR3 extends over 14 amino acids. As DNA, the CDR3 is TGTGCCAGCACGGGGCTGGTACGGAGTCAGCCCCAGCATTTT. This sequence encodes CASTGLVRSQPQHF.

This clonotype showed up many times. This chain uses TRBV2 with TRBJ2-7, with 7 bases matching TRBD2. The CDR3 extends over 14 amino acids. After removal of 0 bases from V and 6 bases from J, the junction contained 5 bases not matched to a gene. The germline V gene encodes CDR1 SNHLY and CDR2 FYNNEI. DNA of the CDR3: TGTGCCAGCAGTGAAGCGCTTTCTAGCGGCGAGCAGTACTTC. Protein product: CASSEALSSGEQYF.

This clonotype was recorded a few times. V and J are TRBV30 and TRBJ2-7; TRBD1 matches at 7 bases. Losses at the gene ends were 0 bases for V and 0 bases for J; bases not matched to a gene: 14. The CDR3 length is 18 residues. In germline, CDR1 is GTSNPN, CDR2 SVGIG (reference sequence). In DNA form, the CDR3 reads TGTGCCTGGAGTGTACAAAGGAGGACGTGGACAGGCTCCTACGAGCAGTACTTC. This translates into CAWSVQRRTWTGSYEQYF.

The table lists this clonotype with a few counts. The chain is built from TRBV21-1 and TRBJ2-7; the tabulated D call, TRBD2, remains unverified against the DNA. TRBV21-1 is a pseudogene segment. CDR3 length: 15 residues. CDR3 residues: CASSQGRLASYEQYF. The CDR3 nucleotides read TGTGCCAGCAGCCAGGGCCGGTTGGCGTCCTACGAGCAGTACTTC.

This clonotype was observed many times. The chain couples TRBV12-3 or TRBV12-4 to TRBJ1-6; no definite D call. The V and J ends lost 6 bases and 9 bases respectively, with 9 bases between them. The CDR3 covers 12 residues. The CDR3 sequence: CASSPQSSPLHF. The CDR3 nucleotides read TGTGCCAGCAGCCCACAGAGTTCACCCCTCCACTTT.

V usage is TRBV5-1 and J usage is TRBJ1-2, with 7 nucleotides matching TRBD1. From germline, CDR1 is SGHRS and CDR2 YFSETQ. The V and J ends lost 6 bases and 1 base, in that order; junction bases with no gene match: 9. The CDR3 consists of 15 residues. The CDR3 loop is CASNPTGKGNYGYTF. The DNA of the CDR3 is TGCGCCAGCAACCCGACAGGGAAGGGTAACTATGGCTACACCTTC.

The chain carries TRBV12-3 or TRBV12-4 and TRBJ1-6, with D perhaps matching TRBD1 (6 bases). The CDR3 is 13 residues long. Trimming left V 6 bases short and J 10 bases short, with 13 bases between. The CDR3 DNA is TGTGCCAGCAGGGAACAGGGTATCTCACCCCTCCACTTT. This sequence encodes CASREQGISPLHF.

This clonotype was counted a few times. The rearrangement uses TRBV5-4 and TRBJ1-2; D might be TRBD1 (5 bases). Germline V gene sequence: CDR1 SGHNT, CDR2 YYREEE (reference sequence). The CDR3 consists of 13 residues. V dropped 5 bases and J dropped 7 bases, with 15 bases sitting between them. The CDR3 reads CASSFEGNRGYTF. CDR3 DNA sequence: TGTGCCAGCAGTTTCGAGGGGAATCGTGGCTACACCTTC.

The rearrangement links TRBV6-1 to TRBJ2-1, with 7 positions matching TRBD1. The trim removed 8 bases at V and 2 bases at J, leaving 6 bases unmatched. The CDR3 extends over 14 amino acids. Germline V CDR1 and CDR2: MNHNS, SASEGT. In nucleotides, the CDR3 is TGTGCCAGCGAACAGGGGACCACCTACAATGAGCAGTTCTTC. Translated, it gives CASEQGTTYNEQFF.

The table lists this clonotype with many counts. The chain carries TRBV4-2 and TRBJ2-5, with D maybe TRBD2 (6 bases). Trimming cost V 3 bases and J 6 bases, with 17 bases left between them. Looked up from germline, CDR1 is LGHNA and CDR2 is YNFKEQ. This CDR3 spans 15 amino acids. The CDR3: CASSQLDSGGKTQYF. The CDR3 bases are TGTGCCAGCAGCCAGTTAGACTCGGGCGGGAAGACCCAGTACTTC.

The chain has TRBV27 and TRBJ2-3, with 16 bases lining up with TRBD2. The CDR3 length is 19 residues. With V trimmed by 6 bases and J by 6 bases, 15 bases remained unmatched. Germline V CDR1 and CDR2: MNHEY, SMNVEV (reference sequence). The DNA of the CDR3 is TGTGCCAGCAGCCACGGGACTAGCGGGGGGGCCGTCGGTGGGGATACGCAGTATTTT. The encoded protein is CASSHGTSGGAVGGDTQYF.

This clonotype was picked up a small number of times. Written as DNA, the CDR3 is TGTGCCATCAGCAGCAGGGAGGGTCAGCCCCAGCATTTT. It specifies CAISSREGQPQHF. The genes are TRBV10-3 and TRBJ1-5, with D possibly matching TRBD1 (5 bases). Germline V lookup: CDR1 ENHRY, CDR2 SYGVKD. The CDR3 is 13 amino acids. The germline V and J ends were trimmed by 6 bases and 6 bases, with 12 bases remaining between them.